One and the same sample provided the 32 T cell receptor beta chains below, sequenced in a study of T cell responses to AZD1222 COVID-19 vaccine. Produced via immunoSEQ multiplex PCR; TCRdb's table is partial and in-frame only. The sample contains fewer than 200,000 clones, approximately 94% of which appear only once. Sequencing was performed on peripheral blood, taken 28 days after the second AZD1222 dose. These receptors all come from an adult who received the AZD1222 COVID-19 vaccine.

This rearrangement joins TRBV19 to TRBJ1-4; TRBD1 agrees at 7 bases. After removal of 6 bases from V and 5 bases from J, the junction contained 12 bases not matched to a gene. Germline V gene data show CDR1 as LNHDA and CDR2 as SQIVND (reference sequence). This CDR3 region has 16 residues. The CDR3 loop is CASRDRDRRLNEKLFF. Written as DNA, the CDR3 is TGTGCCAGTAGAGACCGGGACAGACGATTAAATGAAAAACTGTTTTTT.

The chain recombines TRBV2 with TRBJ1-1; TRBD1 agrees at 8 bases. This CDR3 comprises 15 residues. V dropped 7 bases and J dropped 6; count of bases not matched to a gene: 13. Germline CDR1 SNHLY, CDR2 FYNNEI. The CDR3 coding sequence is TGTGCCAGCACCTTTAGACGGACAGGGAAGGCTGAAGCTTTCTTT. This codes for CASTFRRTGKAEAFF.

The gene calls are TRBV2 and TRBJ1-1, with D unclear. Germline values: CDR1 SNHLY, CDR2 FYNNEI. V gave up 2 bases and J gave up 1 base, with 5 bases separating them. There are 13 residues in the CDR3. The CDR3 nucleotides are TGTGCCAGCAGTGAACAGCCGAACACTGAAGCTTTCTTT. This gives the protein CASSEQPNTEAFF.

The V call is TRBV30, the J call TRBJ1-4; D ambiguous. V lost 2 bases to trimming and J lost 8 bases, with 9 bases between them. Germline-derived CDR1 and CDR2 are GTSNPN and SVGIG (reference sequence). This CDR3 has 12 amino acids. CDR3 sequence reads: CAWSPLGEKLFF. DNA for the CDR3: TGTGCCTGGAGTCCCCTAGGGGAAAAACTGTTTTTT.

In DNA form, the CDR3 reads TGTGCCAGCAGACAACAGGGAAACACAGATACGCAGTATTTT. It translates to CASRQQGNTDTQYF. The J gene is TRBJ2-3, the V gene TRBV6-8; D may be TRBD1 (6 bases). CDR3 length: 14 residues. The ends were cut back, 6 bases at V and 2 bases at J, with 12 bases in the middle. Germline V gives CDR1 MNHGY, CDR2 SAAAGT.

The chain combines TRBV9 with TRBJ2-7; D gene uncertain. Germline CDR1 is SGDLS and CDR2 is YYNGEE. V was cut by 2 bases and J by 3 bases, with 12 bases left in between. The CDR3 totals 14 residues. In DNA form, the CDR3 reads TGTGCCAGCAGCGTTGAAGACGGAAACTACGAGCAGTACTTC. This encodes CASSVEDGNYEQYF. The whole variable domain, remainder taken from reference TRBV9 and TRBJ2-7, is DSGVTQTPKHLITATGQRVTLRCSPRSGDLSVYWYQQSLDQGLQFLIQYYNGEERAKGNILERFSAQQFPDLHSELNLSSLELGDSALYFCASSVEDGNYEQYFGPGTRLTVT.

This sequence joins TRBV24-1 and TRBJ2-2; 12 bases are shared with TRBD2. The CDR3 runs to 21 residues. In germline, CDR1 is KGHDR, CDR2 SFDVKD. V lost 0 bases, J lost 6 bases, and 16 bases stayed unmatched. The CDR3 region has the DNA TGTGCCACCAGTGATTTGAAGACTAGCGGGAGTCGCTCCCTTAACGCCGGGGAGCTGTTTTTT. It translates to CATSDLKTSGSRSLNAGELFF.

This chain connects TRBV9 to TRBJ2-3; D tentatively reads TRBD1 or TRBD2 (7 bases each). The CDR3 contains 16 residues. The V gene's germline CDR1 is SGDLS and CDR2 YYNGEE. Trimming pared 3 bases from V and 3 bases from J, leaving 17 bases between. Written as DNA, the CDR3 is TGTGCCAGCAGCGAGAGGGAGGGGGCGCGGACAGATACGCAGTATTTT. Translation gives CASSEREGARTDTQYF.

The gene calls are TRBV18 and TRBJ2-7, with 11 bases aligning to TRBD1. Trimming took 2 bases from V and 7 from J; bases not matched to a gene: 7. CDR1 and CDR2 from the germline V gene are KGHSH and LQKENI. The CDR3 sequence is 15 residues long. The CDR3 bases are TGTGCCAGCTCACCAGGGACAGGGGGATTGAGGGAGCAGTACTTC. This translates into CASSPGTGGLREQYF. Full variable domain (outside the CDR3, taken from reference TRBV18 and TRBJ2-7): NAGVMQNPRHLVRRRGQEARLRCSPMKGHSHVYWYRQLPEEGLKFMVYLQKENIIDESGMPKERFSAEFPKEGPSILRIQQVVRGDSAAYFCASSPGTGGLREQYFGPGTRLTVT.

This chain joins TRBV5-1 and TRBJ1-4; D is undetermined. This CDR3 is 15 amino acids long. With 3 bases removed from V and 3 bases from J, the gap between germline ends came to 12 bases. Germline V gene sequence: CDR1 SGHRS, CDR2 YFSETQ. The CDR3 here is CASSSSGRPNEKLFF. The CDR3 DNA reads as TGCGCCAGCAGCTCCTCGGGCCGGCCTAATGAAAAACTGTTTTTT.

The rearrangement joins TRBV6-5 to TRBJ1-5; D is unresolved. The CDR3 has 13 residues. The V gene lost 7 bases and the J gene lost 4 bases, with 11 bases spanning the gap. Germline values: CDR1 MNHEY, CDR2 SVGAGI. This chain's CDR3 is CASTGWGNQPQHF. The CDR3 coding sequence is TGTGCCAGCACAGGTTGGGGTAATCAGCCCCAGCATTTT.

The table lists this clone with a count of one. The chain uses TRBV4-1 and TRBJ2-5; perhaps D is TRBD1 or TRBD2 (5 bases each). The V gene lost 2 bases and the J gene lost 5 bases, with 15 bases spanning the gap. Germline loops: CDR1 MGHRA, CDR2 YSYEKL. CDR3 length: 15 amino acids. The CDR3 DNA is TGCGCCAGCAGCCAAAGACTACCCAAGGGGGAGACCCAGTACTTC. As protein: CASSQRLPKGETQYF.

The chain is built from TRBV6-5 and TRBJ1-2; 11 nucleotides agree with TRBD1. Trimming took 10 bases from V and 2 from J; bases not matched to a gene: 6. Germline assignment: CDR1 MNHEY and CDR2 SVGAGI. The CDR3 contains 14 residues. CDR3 DNA sequence: TGTGCCAAGGACAGGGGGCCGGGGAACTATGGCTACACCTTC. Translated, it gives CAKDRGPGNYGYTF.

The chain couples TRBV7-9 to TRBJ1-4; TRBD1 aligns across 8 bases. The germline V gene has CDR1 SEHNR and CDR2 FQNEAQ (reference sequence). V dropped 2 bases and J dropped 5; count of bases not matched to a gene: 7. This CDR3 region has 16 residues. CDR3 sequence (DNA): TGTGCCAGCAGCTTAAGGCTGCAGGGGGCAAATGAAAAACTGTTTTTT. Amino acids: CASSLRLQGANEKLFF.

The V call is TRBV28, the J call TRBJ1-1, with TRBD1 matching 9 bases. This CDR3 spans 15 amino acids. CDR1 is MDHEN and CDR2 is SYDVKM in the germline V gene. V was clipped by 3 bases and J by 5 bases; unmatched bases: 7. The CDR3 reads CASSLGDRAYTEAFF. CDR3 DNA sequence: TGTGCCAGCAGTTTGGGGGACAGGGCGTATACTGAAGCTTTCTTT.

This clone was recorded only once. This sequence joins TRBV6-5 and TRBJ1-2; D gene unclear. Germline values: CDR1 MNHEY, CDR2 SVGAGI. The CDR3 has 13 residues. With 8 bases removed from V and 4 bases from J, the gap between germline ends came to 14 bases. CDR3 bases: TGTGCCAGCTTCTTTCTTGGCTCCTATGGCTACACCTTC. Translating it yields CASFFLGSYGYTF.

The V call is TRBV12-3 or TRBV12-4, the J call TRBJ1-5, with D hard to call. This CDR3 is built from 13 residues. Trimming pared 6 bases from V and 4 bases from J, leaving 10 bases between. The CDR3 loop reads CASSSPRNQPQHF. DNA for the CDR3: TGTGCCAGCAGCTCCCCAAGGAATCAGCCCCAGCATTTT.

The rearrangement links TRBV2 to TRBJ1-1; D may be TRBD1 (5 bases). The germline gives CDR1 SNHLY, CDR2 FYNNEI. Trimming removed 6 bases at V and 0 bases at J, with 8 bases between. The CDR3 has 13 residues. The CDR3 is CASRWGMNTEAFF. The CDR3 coding sequence is TGTGCCAGCAGATGGGGGATGAACACTGAAGCTTTCTTT.

CDR3 protein: CSASPASGGTGELFF. In nucleotides, the CDR3 is TGCAGTGCTAGTCCCGCTAGCGGCGGCACCGGGGAGCTGTTTTTT. V and J are TRBV20-1 and TRBJ2-2; TRBD2 aligns across 7 bases. This CDR3 contains 15 residues. CDR1 DFQATT and CDR2 SNEGSKA come from the germline V gene (reference sequence). The ends lost 3 bases at V and 4 bases at J; junction bases unmatched: 8.

The chain joins TRBV28 to TRBJ2-5, with D possibly TRBD2 on 7 matching bases. This CDR3 comprises 13 residues. The V end lost 7 bases, the J end lost 3 bases, and 12 bases lay between the germline ends. Germline-derived CDR1 and CDR2 are MDHEN and SYDVKM. The chain's CDR3 is CASTERDKETQYF. For the CDR3, the DNA is TGTGCCAGCACCGAGCGGGACAAAGAGACCCAGTACTTC.

The rearrangement joins TRBV15 to TRBJ2-2; 9 positions agree with TRBD2. CDR1 and CDR2 from the germline V gene are LNHNV and YYDKDF (reference sequence). This CDR3 is 17 amino acids long. Trimming removed 1 base from V and 0 bases from J; junction bases left unmatched: 3. CDR3 sequence (DNA): TGTGCCACCAGCAGAGGACTAGCGGTAACGAACACCGGGGAGCTGTTTTTT. Translation: CATSRGLAVTNTGELFF.

This clone came up once. This sequence joins TRBV5-1 and TRBJ1-1; D not resolved. This CDR3 is built from 13 residues. Germline V gene lookup returns CDR1 SGHRS and CDR2 YFSETQ. The V end was cut by 2 bases, the J end by 1 base, with 6 bases between. CDR3 sequence reads: CASSFNENTEAFF. CDR3 nucleotide sequence: TGCGCCAGCAGCTTTAATGAGAACACTGAAGCTTTCTTT.

The chain recombines TRBV5-8 with TRBJ2-5; a weak D match, TRBD1 (6 bases). The V gene lost 4 bases and the J gene lost 5 bases, with 18 bases spanning the gap. This CDR3 is built from 15 residues. Germline assignment: CDR1 SGHTS and CDR2 YDEGEE. This CDR3 reads CASSQRTGGSETQYF. In DNA, the CDR3 is TGTGCCAGCAGCCAGCGGACTGGGGGCAGCGAGACCCAGTACTTC.

V gene TRBV28 combines with J gene TRBJ2-2; 10 bases line up with TRBD1. Germline CDR1 is MDHEN and CDR2 is SYDVKM. The CDR3 is 16 amino acids. V lost 4 bases and J lost 6; bases outside the gene matches: 8. CDR3 nucleotides: TGTGCCAGCAGTTCTAGGGGACAGGGGCGACCCGGGGAGCTGTTTTTT. It codes for CASSSRGQGRPGELFF.

The chain uses TRBV28 and TRBJ1-1, with D perhaps matching TRBD1 (6 bases). The CDR3 is 14 residues long. The V gene's germline CDR1 is MDHEN and CDR2 SYDVKM. V was clipped by 5 bases and J by 5 bases, with 15 bases between them. CDR3 coding DNA: TGTGCCAGCAGTCCCCGGGGGCGGTGGACTGAAGCTTTCTTT. Translating it yields CASSPRGRWTEAFF.

The chain has TRBV29-1 and TRBJ1-1; no reliable D call. The CDR3 is made up of 11 amino acids. Trimming left V 6 bases short and J 3 bases short, with 8 bases between. Per the germline V gene, CDR1 is SQVTM and CDR2 is ANQGSEA. CDR3 residues: CSVLPDTEAFF. The CDR3 nucleotides read TGCAGCGTCCTACCCGACACTGAAGCTTTCTTT.

This clone was detected once. The V gene is TRBV6-5, the J gene TRBJ1-4, with D tentatively TRBD1 (5 bases). The CDR3 runs to 14 residues. Trimming pared 5 bases from V and 8 bases from J, leaving 15 bases between. Germline V gene lookup returns CDR1 MNHEY and CDR2 SVGAGI. Written as DNA, the CDR3 is TGTGCCAGCAGTCAGGTCCCCGGGGGGGAAAAACTGTTTTTT. It yields the protein CASSQVPGGEKLFF.

This chain uses TRBV5-4 with TRBJ1-3, with a weak D call TRBD1 (5 bases). The germline CDR1 and CDR2 sequences are SGHNT and YYREEE (reference sequence). There are 15 residues in the CDR3. Trimming removed 4 bases at V and 0 bases at J, with 11 bases between. The CDR3 DNA reads TGTGCCAGCAGCCGGGACGGCGCCTCTGGAAACACCATATATTTT. This gives the protein CASSRDGASGNTIYF. The full variable domain, completed using reference TRBV5-4 and TRBJ1-3, is ETGVTQSPTHLIKTRGQQVTLRCSSQSGHNTVSWYQQALGQGPQFIFQYYREEENGRGNFPPRFSGLQFPNYSSELNVNALELDDSALYLCASSRDGASGNTIYFGEGSWLTVV.

V is TRBV6-1 and J is TRBJ1-1; D gene ambiguous. The CDR3 runs to 13 residues. Germline CDR1 is MNHNS and CDR2 is SASEGT. The ends were cut back, 2 bases at V and 9 bases at J, with 13 bases in the middle. CDR3: CASSERSVEKAFF. CDR3 nucleotides: TGTGCCAGCAGTGAAAGGAGCGTTGAGAAAGCTTTCTTT.

This clone was seen a single time. This chain connects TRBV13 to TRBJ1-1, with a weak D call TRBD1 (6 bases). The CDR3 contains 15 residues. Per germline, CDR1 PRHDT and CDR2 FYEKMQ (reference sequence). V lost 0 bases to trimming and J lost 4 bases, with 12 bases between them. The CDR3 coding sequence is TGTGCCAGCAGCTTAGGCCTGGGGGGCGGCACTGAAGCTTTCTTT. It codes for CASSLGLGGGTEAFF.

Note on this clone: The identical CDR3 is also encoded by other nucleotide sequences in the sample. This chain connects TRBV7-9 to TRBJ1-3; D is unresolved. The germline CDR1 and CDR2 sequences are SEHNR and FQNEAQ (reference sequence). Trimming shortened V by 1 base and J by 4 bases, and 8 bases separated the two germline ends. The CDR3 totals 14 residues. Written as DNA, the CDR3 is TGTGCCAGCAGCTTAGGTGGCTTGGGAAACACCATATATTTT. It yields the protein CASSLGGLGNTIYF.

The rearrangement joins TRBV28 to TRBJ2-3; maybe TRBD2 (5 bases). Germline CDR1 is MDHEN and CDR2 is SYDVKM. Trimming took off 3 bases at V and 6 bases at J, with 13 bases between the two ends. There are 14 residues in the CDR3. The DNA of the CDR3 is TGTGCCAGCAGTTTGGAGGACTGGCAGGATACGCAGTATTTT. Translated: CASSLEDWQDTQYF.